A single sample gave rise to the 27 T cell receptor beta chains below, sequenced in a study of blood T cell repertoires in COVID-19. Assay: immunoSEQ multiplex PCR; the TCRdb copy retains only in-frame clones and omits some. The table records about 380,000 clones, roughly 77% of them present only once. Sequenced sample: peripheral blood. The receptors were sampled from a human donor with acute or convalescent COVID-19. The donor label of this sample is uncertain.

The chain uses TRBV3-1 (or the pseudogene TRBV3-2) and TRBJ2-7, with 7 nucleotides matching TRBD2. The germline V gene encodes CDR1 LGHDT and CDR2 YNNKEL (reference sequence). V lost 2 bases and J lost 2; bases outside the gene matches: 6. The CDR3 loop spans 15 amino acids. The CDR3 DNA sequence: TGTGCCAGCAGCCAAAGCCGGGAGGCCCCCTACGAGCAGTACTTC. Its translation: CASSQSREAPYEQYF.

The chain joins TRBV11-3 to TRBJ2-1, with D perhaps TRBD1 (6 bases). This CDR3 spans 14 amino acids. The V and J ends lost 5 bases and 6 bases respectively, with 14 bases between them. Germline loops: CDR1 SGHNT, CDR2 YENEEA. In DNA form, the CDR3 reads TGTGCCAGCAGCCCCAGGGGTTCCGGCAATGAGCAGTTCTTC. Its translation is CASSPRGSGNEQFF. Based on the CDR3 plus reference TRBV11-3 and TRBJ2-1, the full variable domain is EAGVVQSPRYKIIEKKQPVAFWCNPISGHNTLYWYLQNLGQGPELLIRYENEEAVDDSQLPKDRFSAERLKGVDSTLKIQPAELGDSAVYLCASSPRGSGNEQFFGPGTRLTVL.

This clone was seen more than once but under ten times. The chain links TRBV29-1 to TRBJ1-1, with D possibly TRBD1 on 6 matching bases. V dropped 6 bases and J dropped 4 bases, with 15 bases sitting between them. This CDR3 spans 13 amino acids. The V gene's germline CDR1 is SQVTM and CDR2 ANQGSEA. CDR3 coding DNA: TGCAGCGTGGGGGCCGTCTCTGGCACTGAAGCTTTCTTT. Translated, it gives CSVGAVSGTEAFF.

This rearrangement joins TRBV3-1 (or the pseudogene TRBV3-2) to TRBJ2-7; 14 bases align to TRBD2. The germline gives CDR1 LGHDT, CDR2 YNNKEL (reference sequence). The CDR3 sequence is 17 residues long. Losses at the gene ends were 4 bases for V and 4 bases for J; bases not matched to a gene: 9. Here the CDR3 DNA reads TGTGCCAGCAGCCCGGGACTAGCGGGAGTTGTGCTGTACGAGCAGTACTTC. Translated, it gives CASSPGLAGVVLYEQYF.

CDR3 in DNA: TGTGCCAGCAGTGAATTAGGAGGATCCTCTACTGAAGCTTTCTTT. Encoded protein: CASSELGGSSTEAFF. The V and J genes are TRBV25-1 and TRBJ1-1; D is uncertain. V was shortened by 1 base and J by 5 bases, with 14 bases between the two germline ends. The germline gives CDR1 MGHDK, CDR2 SYGVNS. The CDR3 spans 15 residues.

The chain joins TRBV2 to TRBJ2-6; 11 positions agree with TRBD1. With V trimmed by 6 bases and J by 2 bases, 6 bases remained unmatched. This CDR3 region has 17 residues. Germline-derived CDR1 and CDR2 are SNHLY and FYNNEI. This CDR3 is CASSPGQGAAGANVLTF. CDR3 DNA: TGTGCCAGCAGCCCCGGACAGGGGGCTGCTGGGGCCAACGTCCTGACTTTC.

The chain employs TRBV3-1 (or the pseudogene TRBV3-2) and TRBJ1-1; D is ambiguous. The CDR3 is 14 residues long. Germline V gene lookup returns CDR1 LGHDT and CDR2 YNNKEL (reference sequence). V was cut by 2 bases and J by 1 base, with 8 bases left in between. CDR3 bases: TGTGCCAGCAGCCAATTACACGCGAACACTGAAGCTTTCTTT. Translated: CASSQLHANTEAFF.

J is TRBJ2-1 and V is TRBV20-1, with 7 positions matching TRBD2. With 3 bases clipped from V and 6 bases from J, the junction kept 8 bases outside the gene matches. Germline-derived CDR1 and CDR2 are DFQATT and SNEGSKA (reference sequence). CDR3 length equals 14 residues. CDR3: CSASSGLIFNEQFF. The CDR3 region has the DNA TGCAGTGCTAGTTCGGGACTAATATTCAATGAGCAGTTCTTC.

The chain has TRBV5-1 and TRBJ1-1, with 9 bases matching TRBD1. Germline CDR1 reads SGHRS; CDR2 reads YFSETQ. This CDR3 comprises 12 residues. J gave up 10 bases and V 3 bases, and 4 bases lay outside the gene matches. CDR3 residues: CASSYDRGGAFF. CDR3 sequence (DNA): TGCGCCAGCAGCTACGACAGGGGGGGAGCTTTCTTT.

V and J are TRBV6-6 and TRBJ1-4; D perhaps matches TRBD1 (5 bases). CDR1 and CDR2 (germline): MNHNY, SVGAGI (reference sequence). The CDR3 spans 13 residues. V shed 7 bases and J shed 5 bases, with 11 bases lying between them. For the CDR3, the DNA is TGTGCCAGCAATAGGGGCTTAAATGAAAAACTGTTTTTT. This sequence encodes CASNRGLNEKLFF.

This chain uses TRBV28 with TRBJ2-2, with 7 positions matching TRBD1. This CDR3 is built from 16 residues. The trim removed 4 bases at V and 1 base at J, leaving 6 bases unmatched. The germline V gene has CDR1 MDHEN and CDR2 SYDVKM. CDR3 loop: CASSSHRTGNTGELFF. The CDR3 nucleotides read TGTGCCAGCAGTTCACACAGGACAGGGAACACCGGGGAGCTGTTTTTT.

V and J are TRBV18 and TRBJ2-5, with D maybe TRBD2 (6 bases). V lost 2 bases and J lost 5, with 15 bases in between. Germline values: CDR1 KGHSH, CDR2 LQKENI. This CDR3 region has 15 residues. DNA for the CDR3: TGTGCCAGCTCACCAGGGTTGTCTAGCGTGGAGACCCAGTACTTC. Its translation: CASSPGLSSVETQYF.

This chain connects TRBV11-3 to TRBJ1-1; D is perhaps TRBD1 (6 bases). V shed 4 bases and J shed 3 bases, with 9 bases lying between them. The V gene's germline CDR1 is SGHNT and CDR2 YENEEA. The CDR3 covers 13 residues. The CDR3 loop reads CASSSQGYTEAFF. DNA of the CDR3: TGTGCCAGCAGCTCCCAGGGGTACACTGAAGCTTTCTTT. Full variable domain (outside the CDR3, taken from reference TRBV11-3 and TRBJ1-1): EAGVVQSPRYKIIEKKQPVAFWCNPISGHNTLYWYLQNLGQGPELLIRYENEEAVDDSQLPKDRFSAERLKGVDSTLKIQPAELGDSAVYLCASSSQGYTEAFFGQGTRLTVV.

The chain combines TRBV9 with TRBJ1-2; D perhaps matches TRBD1 (5 bases). Germline V lookup: CDR1 SGDLS, CDR2 YYNGEE. The CDR3 covers 17 residues. Trimming shortened V by 0 bases and J by 7 bases, and 22 bases separated the two germline ends. Here the CDR3 reads CASSVGAGTTLTGGYTF. CDR3 nucleotide sequence: TGTGCCAGCAGCGTAGGCGCAGGGACTACCCTAACTGGTGGCTACACCTTC.

CDR3 bases: TGTGCCTGGAGCGCTACAGGGGGCGAGGTAGCTTTCTTT. Translated, it gives CAWSATGGEVAFF. The chain is built from TRBV30 and TRBJ1-1, with 9 bases fitting TRBD1. Germline lookup yields CDR1 GTSNPN and CDR2 SVGIG (reference sequence). CDR3 size: 13 residues. Trimming took 3 bases from V and 10 from J; bases not matched to a gene: 9. The variable domain in full, completed from reference TRBV30 and TRBJ1-1, reads SQTIHQWPATLVQPVGSPLSLECTVEGTSNPNLYWYRQAAGRGLQLLFYSVGIGQISSEVPQNLSASRPQDRQFILSSKKLLLSDSGFYLCAWSATGGEVAFFGQGTRLTVV.

The chain links TRBV5-8 to TRBJ2-7, with 8 bases matching TRBD1. Germline CDR1 and CDR2: SGHTS and YDEGEE. The V gene end was trimmed by 0 bases and the J gene end by 3 bases; junction bases not matched to a gene: 5. The length of the CDR3 is 15 residues. The CDR3 loop is CASSLGGTGYYEQYF. CDR3 in DNA: TGTGCCAGCAGCTTGGGAGGGACAGGATACTACGAGCAGTACTTC.

The chain joins TRBV28 to TRBJ1-1; no reliable D call. This CDR3 contains 13 residues. Germline V gene sequence: CDR1 MDHEN, CDR2 SYDVKM. The V gene lost 3 bases and the J gene lost 1 base, with 6 bases spanning the gap. The CDR3 sequence is CASSFAGNTEAFF. CDR3 nucleotide sequence: TGTGCCAGCAGTTTTGCCGGGAACACTGAAGCTTTCTTT.

This chain uses TRBV6-6 with TRBJ1-1; maybe TRBD1 (5 bases). Trimming took 2 bases from V and 1 from J, leaving 8 bases between them. The germline V gene encodes CDR1 MNHNY and CDR2 SVGAGI (reference sequence). The CDR3 is 14 residues long. The CDR3 DNA is TGTGCCAGCAGTTACCGGGGGGGGAACACTGAAGCTTTCTTT. Encoded protein: CASSYRGGNTEAFF.

The chain joins TRBV10-1 to TRBJ1-4, with D perhaps matching TRBD1 (6 bases). Germline V gene sequence: CDR1 WNHNN, CDR2 SYGVQD (reference sequence). This CDR3 spans 13 amino acids. V lost 3 bases and J 14 bases, leaving 16 bases between the germline ends. DNA of the CDR3: TGCGCCAGCAGTGATAACGGCGGGGGCATCCTGTTTTTT. Amino acids: CASSDNGGGILFF.

The chain employs TRBV5-4 and TRBJ2-7, with D possibly matching TRBD2 (6 bases). The V gene lost 4 bases and the J gene lost 2 bases, with 10 bases spanning the gap. The CDR3 totals 13 residues. CDR1 and CDR2 (germline): SGHNT, YYREEE (reference sequence). This CDR3 is CASSRLGPYEQYF. The CDR3 nucleotides read TGTGCCAGCAGCAGACTAGGTCCCTACGAGCAGTACTTC.

CDR3 nucleotides: TGTGCCAGCAGTTACTGGGACAGGGCCGGCACTGAAGCTTTCTTT. Amino acid sequence: CASSYWDRAGTEAFF. This chain connects TRBV6-5 to TRBJ1-1, with TRBD1 matching 9 bases. The CDR3 has 15 amino acids. The trim removed 1 base at V and 4 bases at J, leaving 4 bases unmatched. CDR1 MNHEY and CDR2 SVGAGI come from the germline V gene.

As DNA, the CDR3 is TGTGCCAGCAGTGATTTCGCCGAGTCTAGGTATGGCTACACCTTC. This gives the protein CASSDFAESRYGYTF. This chain uses TRBV2 with TRBJ1-2; unclear D gene. V shed 3 bases and J shed 5 bases, with 16 bases lying between them. This CDR3 contains 15 residues. Germline CDR1 and CDR2: SNHLY and FYNNEI.

The chain uses TRBV7-2 and TRBJ1-5; D possibly corresponds to TRBD1 (5 bases). This CDR3 is built from 15 residues. The V gene's germline CDR1 is SGHTA and CDR2 FQGNSA. V lost 7 bases and J lost 5, with 18 bases in between. The CDR3 bases are TGTGCCAGCACCTCCGCGGGGGGATTCTATCAGCCCCAGCATTTT. This codes for CASTSAGGFYQPQHF.

The rearrangement joins TRBV5-1 to TRBJ1-2; TRBD1 aligns across 10 bases. This CDR3 spans 16 amino acids. Germline CDR1 is SGHRS and CDR2 is YFSETQ. V shed 2 bases and J 1 base; nucleotides not matched to a gene: 5. The CDR3 DNA is TGCGCCAGCAGCTTCTACGGGACAGGGGTTAACTATGGCTACACCTTC. Translating it yields CASSFYGTGVNYGYTF.

The chain combines TRBV27 with TRBJ2-4, with 8 bases fitting TRBD2. Germline-derived CDR1 and CDR2 are MNHEY and SMNVEV (reference sequence). V was pared by 10 bases and J by 6 bases, with 14 bases of the junction left unmatched. The CDR3 runs to 15 residues. CDR3 in DNA: TGTGCCACCGCCCATGGACTAGCTGCTCTAAACATTCAGTACTTC. Its protein is CATAHGLAALNIQYF.

This sequence joins TRBV11-2 and TRBJ2-5; 9 bases agree with TRBD2. The V gene end was trimmed by 1 base and the J gene end by 4 bases; junction bases not matched to a gene: 7. The germline V gene encodes CDR1 SGHAT and CDR2 FQNNGV. This CDR3 spans 16 amino acids. Here the CDR3 reads CASSLGAGGMPETQYF. The DNA of the CDR3 is TGTGCCAGCAGCTTAGGGGCGGGAGGGATGCCAGAGACCCAGTACTTC.

This chain uses TRBV11-2 with TRBJ1-3; D unresolved. The CDR3 is 13 residues long. Trimming took 5 bases from V and 4 from J, leaving 9 bases between them. Germline lookup yields CDR1 SGHAT and CDR2 FQNNGV. The CDR3 protein is CASSPTSGNTIYF. The CDR3 coding sequence is TGTGCCAGCAGCCCCACATCCGGAAACACCATATATTTT.